The clone carrying this T cell receptor beta chain was found a few times. Trimming cost V 0 bases and J 3 bases; bases outside gene matches: 8. Germline values: CDR1 MGHRA, CDR2 YSYEKL. The CDR3 has 16 residues. The sample originates from a study of molecular identifiers for immune sequencing clone quantification. Sorted cells numbering 20,000 to 1,000,000, with 10%, 30% or 50% RNA, yielded the naive CD8 libraries. TCRdb recomputed calls from the PCR reads with MiXCR, one row per CDR3 protein. The sample includes over 550,000 distinct CDR3 sequences, less than 30% of them seen just once. The TCR was taken from a human donor in good health. Some libraries in this study had Jurkat cell RNA spiked in. The source material was naive CD8+ T cells from blood, with Jurkat cell RNA spiked in. The subset: FACS-sorted CD8+CD4-CCR7+CD45RA+ naive T cells. V usage is TRBV4-1 and J usage is TRBJ2-7; 7 bases agree with TRBD1. The CDR3 loop is CASSQEPDRALYEQYF. For the CDR3, the DNA is TGCGCCAGCAGCCAAGAACCTGACAGGGCCCTCTACGAGCAGTACTTC.